The 26 T cell receptor beta chains below all came from one sample that was sequenced in a study of OX40 agonist ivuxolimab in advanced cancers. The assay was immunoSEQ multiplex PCR, and TCRdb's table has in-frame clones only and misses some. The table lists more than 60,000 clones, around 85% of them singletons. Sequencing was performed on CD4+ or CD8+ T cells sorted from blood, taken in a trial of the OX40 agonist ivuxolimab. The receptors were sampled from an adult with an advanced solid tumor such as melanoma, head and neck, liver or kidney cancer.

The chain combines TRBV29-1 with TRBJ2-7; D not certain. The V gene lost 6 bases and the J gene lost 2 bases, with 11 bases spanning the gap. The germline CDR1 and CDR2 sequences are SQVTM and ANQGSEA. CDR3 length equals 12 residues. Written as DNA, the CDR3 is TGCAGCGTCACGTCTGCCGCCTACGAGCAGTACTTC. It is translated as CSVTSAAYEQYF.

The V gene is TRBV18, the J gene TRBJ1-1; unclear D gene. Trimming cost V 0 bases and J 1 base, with 3 bases left between them. The CDR3 is 13 amino acids. Germline CDR1 is KGHSH and CDR2 is LQKENI. The DNA of the CDR3 is TGTGCCAGCTCACCACCCCAGAACACTGAAGCTTTCTTT. This translates into CASSPPQNTEAFF.

The chain has TRBV27 and TRBJ2-4; the D gene could be TRBD1 or TRBD2 (6 bases each). The V end was cut by 2 bases, the J end by 4 bases, with 24 bases between. The CDR3 totals 19 residues. The germline V gene has CDR1 MNHEY and CDR2 SMNVEV (reference sequence). The CDR3 DNA sequence: TGTGCCAGCAGTTTACAGCCCCTAGAGGGGGGTCCCCGAAAAAACATTCAGTACTTC. This encodes CASSLQPLEGGPRKNIQYF.

This clone was counted a single time. V usage is TRBV5-8 and J usage is TRBJ2-3; 9 nucleotides align to TRBD2. CDR3 size: 16 residues. The germline gives CDR1 SGHTS, CDR2 YDEGEE. V lost 0 bases and J lost 4; bases outside the gene matches: 6. The CDR3 DNA is TGTGCCAGCAGCTTGGGCGGGACTAGCAATGCAGATACGCAGTATTTT. It translates to CASSLGGTSNADTQYF.

The chain links TRBV18 to TRBJ2-1; TRBD2 is a possible D gene (5 bases). Germline CDR1 is KGHSH and CDR2 is LQKENI. The CDR3 spans 16 residues. V lost 6 bases, J lost 5 bases, and 20 bases lay in between. CDR3 sequence: CASSLGSGFDNNEQFF. The CDR3 DNA reads as TGTGCCAGCTCCCTTGGAAGCGGATTCGATAACAATGAGCAGTTCTTC. The full variable domain, completed using reference TRBV18 and TRBJ2-1, is NAGVMQNPRHLVRRRGQEARLRCSPMKGHSHVYWYRQLPEEGLKFMVYLQKENIIDESGMPKERFSAEFPKEGPSILRIQQVVRGDSAAYFCASSLGSGFDNNEQFFGPGTRLTVL.

V is TRBV19 and J is TRBJ2-7; TRBD1 matches at 8 bases. V shed 9 bases, J shed 6 bases, and the junction held 13 bases outside the gene matches. From germline, CDR1 is LNHDA and CDR2 SQIVND (reference sequence). CDR3 size: 14 residues. CDR3 sequence (DNA): TGTGCCAGCCAATCAACAGGGGGAGCGTCCGAGCAGTACTTC. It codes for CASQSTGGASEQYF.

The V call is TRBV9, the J call TRBJ2-3, with D perhaps TRBD1 or TRBD2 (6 bases each). The CDR3 covers 16 residues. V lost 3 bases, J lost 0 bases, and 14 bases lay in between. CDR1 and CDR2 (germline): SGDLS, YYNGEE. CDR3 nucleotide sequence: TGTGCCAGCAGCGCGGCCGGGGGCGGGAGCACAGATACGCAGTATTTT. It is translated as CASSAAGGGSTDTQYF.

The chain has TRBV11-2 and TRBJ2-5; 8 bases are a match to TRBD2. The germline gives CDR1 SGHAT, CDR2 FQNNGV. After removal of 4 bases from V and 1 base from J, the junction contained 11 bases not matched to a gene. The CDR3 has 17 residues. The CDR3 spells CASSSGAGAWSQETQYF. In DNA, the CDR3 is TGTGCCAGCAGCTCGGGAGCGGGAGCTTGGAGCCAAGAGACCCAGTACTTC.

The chain is built from TRBV5-6 and TRBJ1-1; D possibly corresponds to TRBD1 (5 bases). Trimming cost V 0 bases and J 4 bases, with 10 bases left between them. The CDR3 is 14 amino acids. Germline CDR1 reads SGHDT; CDR2 reads YYEEEE. The chain's CDR3 is CASSLEGWATEAFF. The CDR3 nucleotides are TGTGCCAGCAGCTTGGAGGGGTGGGCCACTGAAGCTTTCTTT.

The V call is TRBV28, the J call TRBJ2-2; 7 bases are a match to TRBD1. Germline CDR1 and CDR2: MDHEN and SYDVKM. The CDR3 covers 16 residues. With 3 bases clipped from V and 3 bases from J, the junction kept 7 bases outside the gene matches. In DNA, the CDR3 is TGTGCCAGCAGTTTCCTTGGACAGGAAGACACCGGGGAGCTGTTTTTT. Residues: CASSFLGQEDTGELFF.

The V call is TRBV7-9, the J call TRBJ2-1, with TRBD2 matching over 9 bases. The ends lost 5 bases at V and 3 bases at J; junction bases unmatched: 8. The CDR3 has 16 amino acids. Germline V gene sequence: CDR1 SEHNR, CDR2 FQNEAQ (reference sequence). For the CDR3, the DNA is TGTGCCAGCAGCCGCGATAGCGGGGGAGGCTACAATGAGCAGTTCTTC. This translates into CASSRDSGGGYNEQFF.

This chain joins TRBV18 and TRBJ1-4, with D possibly TRBD1 on 5 matching bases. CDR1 is KGHSH, CDR2 LQKENI, per germline. Deletions cut 2 bases from V and 5 bases from J, with 9 bases between. The CDR3 length is 14 residues. The CDR3 DNA sequence: TGTGCCAGCTCACCAGCGACAGTGAATGAAAAACTGTTTTTT. Translated, it gives CASSPATVNEKLFF.

The DNA for the CDR3 is TGCGCCAGCAGCCAAGTAGCGAGAGGGGAAGAGACCCAGTACTTC. Translating gives CASSQVARGEETQYF. The V gene is TRBV4-1, the J gene TRBJ2-5, with D possibly being TRBD1 or TRBD2 (5 bases each). V was shortened by 1 base and J by 3 bases, with 12 bases between the two germline ends. This CDR3 region has 15 residues. Germline lookup yields CDR1 MGHRA and CDR2 YSYEKL.

The V call is TRBV29-1, the J call TRBJ1-1; 7 nucleotides match TRBD1. CDR1 SQVTM and CDR2 ANQGSEA come from the germline V gene. V trimming: 3 bases; J trimming: 3 bases; junction bases outside the gene matches: 7. The CDR3 covers 14 residues. The DNA for the CDR3 is TGCAGCGTTGAGAAGGGCGGACAGGACACTGAAGCTTTCTTT. It is translated as CSVEKGGQDTEAFF.

This CDR3 is CASSPDLGANVLTF. The DNA for the CDR3 is TGTGCCAGCTCACCGGACTTGGGGGCCAACGTCCTGACTTTC. J is TRBJ2-6 and V is TRBV18, with D perhaps matching TRBD2 (5 bases). The germline V and J ends were trimmed by 3 bases and 4 bases, with 7 bases remaining between them. CDR1 and CDR2 (germline): KGHSH, LQKENI. The CDR3 covers 14 residues. Supplemented by reference TRBV18 and TRBJ2-6, the full variable domain reads NAGVMQNPRHLVRRRGQEARLRCSPMKGHSHVYWYRQLPEEGLKFMVYLQKENIIDESGMPKERFSAEFPKEGPSILRIQQVVRGDSAAYFCASSPDLGANVLTFGAGSRLTVL.

V usage is TRBV27 and J usage is TRBJ2-1, with D possibly matching TRBD2 (7 bases). V lost 5 bases and J lost 15, with 26 bases in between. Germline CDR1 is MNHEY and CDR2 is SMNVEV (reference sequence). The CDR3 runs to 15 residues. The CDR3 reads CASSGEDSGRGGLFF. CDR3 DNA: TGTGCCAGCAGTGGGGAAGACAGCGGTAGGGGGGGTTTGTTCTTC.

The chain links TRBV11-3 to TRBJ2-2; D is perhaps TRBD2 (5 bases). The CDR3 covers 14 residues. Germline V lookup: CDR1 SGHNT, CDR2 YENEEA. V lost 5 bases, J lost 7 bases, and 14 bases lay in between. The CDR3 loop is CASSPRSGDGELFF. Here the CDR3 DNA reads TGTGCCAGCAGCCCCCGGTCCGGGGACGGGGAGCTGTTTTTT.

V usage is TRBV18 and J usage is TRBJ2-7; possible D gene TRBD2, 6 bases. The V end lost 2 bases, the J end lost 4 bases, and 18 bases lay between the germline ends. CDR3 size: 16 residues. The V gene's germline CDR1 is KGHSH and CDR2 LQKENI. CDR3 loop: CASSPFRGTGGYEQYF. CDR3 DNA: TGTGCCAGCTCACCATTTCGGGGGACTGGCGGTTACGAGCAGTACTTC.

The gene calls are TRBV9 and TRBJ2-7; D not certain. Trimming took 3 bases from V and 1 from J, leaving 8 bases between them. The CDR3 extends over 13 amino acids. CDR1 is SGDLS and CDR2 is YYNGEE in the germline V gene. The CDR3 loop reads CASSAGNSYEQYF. The CDR3 DNA reads TGTGCCAGCAGCGCGGGTAATTCCTACGAGCAGTACTTC.

This clone was picked up a small number of times. The CDR3 protein is CASSEALLQGYTF. The CDR3 nucleotides read TGTGCCAGCAGTGAAGCGCTTCTACAGGGCTACACCTTC. J is TRBJ1-2 and V is TRBV2; D not resolved. Trimming left V 0 bases short and J 8 bases short, with 10 bases between. The CDR3 length is 13 residues. Germline-derived CDR1 and CDR2 are SNHLY and FYNNEI.

This clone was detected only a few times. The V call is TRBV10-3, the J call TRBJ1-5; D gene uncertain. This CDR3 contains 14 residues. The ends were cut back, 0 bases at V and 5 bases at J, with 8 bases in the middle. Germline-derived CDR1 and CDR2 are ENHRY and SYGVKD. The CDR3 loop is CAISESEGYQPQHF. For the CDR3, the DNA is TGTGCCATCAGTGAGTCGGAAGGTTATCAGCCCCAGCATTTT.

For the CDR3, the DNA is TGTGCCAGTAGTATAAAGGCGGCGTACCTACAGTACTTC. Translation gives CASSIKAAYLQYF. V is TRBV19 and J is TRBJ2-5; D unresolved. Germline lookup yields CDR1 LNHDA and CDR2 SQIVND (reference sequence). V lost 2 bases and J 11 bases, leaving 15 bases between the germline ends. The CDR3 extends over 13 amino acids.

This chain connects TRBV2 to TRBJ1-1, with no clear D. This CDR3 region has 14 residues. Trimming cost V 4 bases and J 0 bases, with 9 bases left between them. CDR1 and CDR2 (germline): SNHLY, FYNNEI. CDR3 nucleotide sequence: TGTGCCAGCAGTGCCGGCAGCCTGAACACTGAAGCTTTCTTT. It yields the protein CASSAGSLNTEAFF.

The chain is built from TRBV19 and TRBJ1-2, with a tentative D call TRBD1 (5 bases). Germline-derived CDR1 and CDR2 are LNHDA and SQIVND (reference sequence). CDR3 length equals 12 residues. V lost 10 bases to trimming and J lost 4 bases, with 13 bases between them. The CDR3 loop is CANTGRFYGYTF. DNA for the CDR3: TGTGCCAACACGGGACGGTTCTATGGCTACACCTTC.

V usage is TRBV2 and J usage is TRBJ1-1, with TRBD1 as a possible D gene (5 bases). This CDR3 region has 16 residues. Germline CDR1 reads SNHLY; CDR2 reads FYNNEI. Trimming shortened V by 1 base and J by 0 bases, and 12 bases separated the two germline ends. The CDR3 loop reads CASSEGVRGVNTEAFF. The CDR3 DNA reads as TGTGCCAGCAGTGAAGGGGTTAGGGGCGTGAACACTGAAGCTTTCTTT.

This clone was seen more than once but under ten times. The rearrangement joins TRBV5-4 to TRBJ2-7; 13 bases agree with TRBD2. The CDR3 runs to 15 residues. CDR1 is SGHNT and CDR2 is YYREEE in the germline V gene (reference sequence). After removal of 4 bases from V and 1 base from J, the junction contained 2 bases not matched to a gene. In DNA, the CDR3 is TGTGCCAGCAGCCCGGGACTAGCGGGGTCCTACGAGCAGTACTTC. It specifies CASSPGLAGSYEQYF.